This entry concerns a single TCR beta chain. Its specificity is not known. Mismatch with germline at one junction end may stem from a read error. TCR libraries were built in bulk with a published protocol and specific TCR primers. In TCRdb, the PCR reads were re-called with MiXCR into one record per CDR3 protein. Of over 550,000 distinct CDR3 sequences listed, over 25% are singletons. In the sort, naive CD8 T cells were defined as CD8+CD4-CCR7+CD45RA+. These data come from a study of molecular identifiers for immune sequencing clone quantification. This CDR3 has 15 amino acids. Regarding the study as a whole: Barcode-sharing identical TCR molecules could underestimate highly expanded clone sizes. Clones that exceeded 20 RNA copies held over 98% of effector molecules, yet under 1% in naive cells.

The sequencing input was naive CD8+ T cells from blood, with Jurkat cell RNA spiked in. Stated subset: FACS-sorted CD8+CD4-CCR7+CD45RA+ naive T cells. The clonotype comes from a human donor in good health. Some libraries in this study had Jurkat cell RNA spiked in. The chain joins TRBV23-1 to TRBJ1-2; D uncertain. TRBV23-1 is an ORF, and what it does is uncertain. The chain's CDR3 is CARSQFRLVLYGYTF. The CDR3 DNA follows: TGCGCCCGCAGTCAATTTCGGCTAGTGCTCTATGGCTACACCTTC.